This T cell receptor beta chain was sequenced for a study of blood T cell repertoires in COVID-19. Study overall: COVID-19 samples, acute and convalescent, were from the United States, Italy and Spain.

CDR1 MNHEY and CDR2 SVGAGI come from the germline V gene. Trimming stripped 2 bases from V and 0 bases from J, with 13 bases between. The CDR3 is 16 amino acids. Assay used: immunoSEQ multiplex PCR; TCRdb lists only in-frame clones, some missing. Among approximately 300,000 clones listed, approximately 84% were seen once. The chain has TRBV6-5 and TRBJ1-2; D is unresolved. The origin of this receptor is a person aged 65 to 85 with COVID-19, enrolled during active disease. The sample comprised peripheral blood. CDR3 in DNA: TGTGCCAGCAGTTACGCCGCGGCGGCAGCTAACTATGGCTACACCTTC. This sequence encodes CASSYAAAAANYGYTF.